Below, one T cell receptor beta chain is given with its context. Its antigen is undetermined. The data belong to a study of Ad26.COV2.S vaccination and SARS-CoV-2 variants. The treatment here: some 19 received Ad26.COV2.S at low or high dose, single or two shots; 5 received placebo; per-sample allocation not given. Each sample was drawn 63 days after the first injection (of vaccine or placebo). Broader study findings: Whether participants received vaccine or placebo, their non-spike TCR breadth was similar. Once vaccination had occurred, spike-specific CD8+ and CD4+ T cell responses reportedly showed substantial breadth.

This table comes from immunoSEQ multiplex PCR, and its TCRdb copy is limited to in-frame clones, with some not included. This table holds around 500,000 clones, roughly nine tenths found once. Germline CDR1 reads MNHEY; CDR2 reads SVGAGI. The CDR3 runs 13 residues. Trimming pared 5 bases from V and 7 bases from J, leaving 15 bases between. The sequence was collected from a person between 18 and 59 years old who received the Ad26.COV2.S COVID-19 vaccine or a placebo. The V and J genes are TRBV6-5 and TRBJ2-7; D may be TRBD1 (6 bases). This specimen was peripheral blood, taken in a trial of Ad26.COV2.S vaccine versus placebo. The CDR3 nucleotides read TGTGCCAGCAGTAACCCAGGGGCTAGGGAGCAGTACTTC. Protein sequence: CASSNPGAREQYF.